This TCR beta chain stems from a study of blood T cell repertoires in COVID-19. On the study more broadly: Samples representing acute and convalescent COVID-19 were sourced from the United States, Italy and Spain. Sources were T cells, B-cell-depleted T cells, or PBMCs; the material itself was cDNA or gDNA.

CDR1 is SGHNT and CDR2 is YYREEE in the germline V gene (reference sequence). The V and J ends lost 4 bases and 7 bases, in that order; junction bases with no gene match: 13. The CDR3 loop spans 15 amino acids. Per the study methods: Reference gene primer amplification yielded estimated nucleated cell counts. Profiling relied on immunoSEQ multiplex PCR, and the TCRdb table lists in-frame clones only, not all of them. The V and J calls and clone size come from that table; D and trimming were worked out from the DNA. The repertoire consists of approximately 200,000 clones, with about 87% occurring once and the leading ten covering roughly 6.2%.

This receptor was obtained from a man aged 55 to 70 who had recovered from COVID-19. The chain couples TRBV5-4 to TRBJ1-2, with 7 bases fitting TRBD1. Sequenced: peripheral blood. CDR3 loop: CASSLGQQNVRGYTF. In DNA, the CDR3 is TGTGCCAGCAGCCTGGGACAGCAGAACGTACGTGGCTACACCTTC.